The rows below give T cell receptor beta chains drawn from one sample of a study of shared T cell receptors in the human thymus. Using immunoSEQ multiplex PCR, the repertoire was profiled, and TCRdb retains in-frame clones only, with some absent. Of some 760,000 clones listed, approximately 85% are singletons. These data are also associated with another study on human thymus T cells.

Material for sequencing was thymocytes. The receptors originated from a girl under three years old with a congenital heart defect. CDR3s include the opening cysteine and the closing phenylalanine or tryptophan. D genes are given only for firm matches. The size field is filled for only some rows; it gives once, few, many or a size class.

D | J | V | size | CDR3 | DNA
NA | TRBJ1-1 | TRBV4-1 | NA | CASSQGPGHYTEAFF | TGCGCCAGCAGCCAAGGACCGGGACACTACACTGAAGCTTTCTTT
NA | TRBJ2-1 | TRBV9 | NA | CASSANSSLSLNEQFF | TGTGCCAGCAGCGCGAACTCGAGCCTATCCCTAAATGAGCAGTTCTTC
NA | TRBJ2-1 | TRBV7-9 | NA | CASSKQVAHWYNEQFF | TGTGCCAGCAGCAAACAGGTTGCTCATTGGTACAATGAGCAGTTCTTC
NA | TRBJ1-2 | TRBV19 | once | CASRERGWAYGYTF | TGTGCCAGTAGGGAGCGGGGTTGGGCCTATGGCTACACCTTC
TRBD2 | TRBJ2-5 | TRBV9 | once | CASSPRGAGGSRYQETQYF | TGTGCCAGCAGCCCCCGGGGAGCGGGGGGGTCAAGATACCAAGAGACCCAGTACTTC
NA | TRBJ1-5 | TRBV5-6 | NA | CASSLASGVTGQPQHF | TGTGCCAGCAGCTTGGCTTCCGGGGTTACGGGGCAGCCCCAGCATTTT
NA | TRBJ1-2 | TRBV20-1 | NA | CSARLRYGYTF | TGCAGTGCTCGACTGCGGTATGGCTACACCTTC
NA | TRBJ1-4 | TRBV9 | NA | CASSPLDSILGKLFF | TGTGCCAGCAGCCCCCTGGACAGCATCCTAGGAAAACTGTTTTTT
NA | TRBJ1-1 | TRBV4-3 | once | CASSQDTTVQSFF | TGCGCCAGCAGCCAAGATACAACAGTTCAATCTTTCTTT
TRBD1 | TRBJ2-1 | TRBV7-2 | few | CASSSKPRLTGHLF | TGTGCCAGCAGCTCCAAACCCCGCCTGACAGGGCATCTCTTC
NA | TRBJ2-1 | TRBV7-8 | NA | CASSSAPGQRRYNEQFF | TGTGCCAGCAGCTCCGCCCCAGGACAACGGCGCTACAATGAGCAGTTCTTC
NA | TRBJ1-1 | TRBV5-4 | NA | CASSLDSGWTEAFF | TGTGCCAGCAGCTTGGACTCTGGTTGGACTGAAGCTTTCTTT
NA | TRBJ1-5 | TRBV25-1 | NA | CASSERRGLRNQPQHF | TGTGCCAGCAGTGAGCGAAGGGGTTTGCGCAATCAGCCCCAGCATTTT
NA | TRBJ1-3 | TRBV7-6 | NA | CASSLAHGNTIYF | TGTGCCAGCAGCTTAGCCCATGGAAACACCATATATTTT
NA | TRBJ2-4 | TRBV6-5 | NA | CASGGVGIQYF | TGTGCCAGCGGAGGGGTGGGCATTCAGTACTTC
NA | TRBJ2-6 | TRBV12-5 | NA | CASGLESAGANVLTF | TGTGCTAGTGGTTTGGAATCGGCTGGGGCCAACGTCCTGACTTTC
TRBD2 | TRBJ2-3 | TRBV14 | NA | CASSQWLAGGPDTQYF | TGTGCCAGCAGCCAATGGTTAGCGGGGGGGCCAGATACGCAGTATTTT
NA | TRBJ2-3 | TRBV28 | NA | CASSLMSYRTDTQYF | TGTGCCAGCAGTTTAATGAGCTACCGCACAGATACGCAGTATTTT